This T cell receptor (beta chain) was obtained from a study of CD8 T cells in ankylosing spondylitis. General study results and limits: Clones linked to disease were reported to show significant enrichment in matched ankylosing spondylitis synovial fluid. Disease-linked clones were CD8+ and relatively rare in peripheral blood.

Germline values: CDR1 DFQATT, CDR2 SNEGSKA (reference sequence). This CDR3 has 15 amino acids. V lost 2 bases, J lost 4 bases, and 15 bases lay in between. In regard to this clonotype: Antigen: not known.

Molecular-barcoded quantitative 5'-RACE produced these TCR beta libraries. TCRdb re-called the 5' RACE reads with MiXCR, one entry per CDR3 protein. Of 150,000 to 200,000 distinct CDR3 sequences listed, around 18% are singletons. The chain combines TRBV20-1 with TRBJ1-5; TRBD1 might be the D (6 bases). Sequenced input: blood, either unsorted or a sorted T cell fraction (not recorded which). The TCR originated in a male donor with ankylosing spondylitis or in good health (not recorded which). CDR3 sequence (DNA): TGCAGTGCTAGAAAATTCGGACAGACTAATCAGCCCCAGCATTTT. Translated, it gives CSARKFGQTNQPQHF.